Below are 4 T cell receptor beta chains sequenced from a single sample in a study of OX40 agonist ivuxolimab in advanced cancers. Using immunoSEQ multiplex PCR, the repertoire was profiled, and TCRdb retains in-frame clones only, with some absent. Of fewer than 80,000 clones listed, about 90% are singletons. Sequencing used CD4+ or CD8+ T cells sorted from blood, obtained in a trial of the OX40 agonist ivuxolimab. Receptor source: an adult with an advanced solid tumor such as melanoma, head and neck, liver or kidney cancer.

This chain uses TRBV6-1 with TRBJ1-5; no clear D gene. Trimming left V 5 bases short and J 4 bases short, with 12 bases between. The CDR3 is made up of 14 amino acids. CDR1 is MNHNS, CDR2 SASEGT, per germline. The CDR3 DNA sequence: TGTGCCAGCAGTCCCCCCAGTCTAAATCAGCCCCAGCATTTT. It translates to CASSPPSLNQPQHF.

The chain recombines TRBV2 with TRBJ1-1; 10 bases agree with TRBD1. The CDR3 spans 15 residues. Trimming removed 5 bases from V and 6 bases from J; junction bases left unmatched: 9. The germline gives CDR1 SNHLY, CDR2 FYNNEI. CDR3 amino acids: CASSSPGQGFPEAFF. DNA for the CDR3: TGTGCCAGCAGTTCCCCGGGACAGGGGTTCCCTGAAGCTTTCTTT.

The CDR3 DNA follows: TGTGCCAGCAGATCCGGTGGCTACACCTTC. It encodes CASRSGGYTF. The rearrangement joins TRBV7-2 to TRBJ1-2; D is undetermined. Germline assignment: CDR1 SGHTA and CDR2 FQGNSA. The CDR3 contains 10 residues. V was clipped by 6 bases and J by 7 bases, with 6 bases between them.

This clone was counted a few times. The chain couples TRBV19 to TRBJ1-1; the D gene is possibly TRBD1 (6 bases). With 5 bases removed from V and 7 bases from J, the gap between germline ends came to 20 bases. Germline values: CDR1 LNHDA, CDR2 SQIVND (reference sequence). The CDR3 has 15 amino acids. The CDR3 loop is CASSEQGGTGDEAFF. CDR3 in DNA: TGTGCCAGTAGTGAACAGGGAGGGACCGGTGATGAAGCTTTCTTT. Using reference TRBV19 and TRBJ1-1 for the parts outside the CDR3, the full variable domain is DGGITQSPKYLFRKEGQNVTLSCEQNLNHDAMYWYRQDPGQGLRLIYYSQIVNDFQKGDIAEGYSVSREKKESFPLTVTSAQKNPTAFYLCASSEQGGTGDEAFFGQGTRLTVV.